This T cell receptor (beta chain) was sequenced in a study of Graves' ophthalmopathy and Graves' hyperthyroidism. Study-wide context: Peripheral blood was gathered at the point of initial diagnosis, before any treatment started. General study results and limits: Blood also held most thyroid clonotypes expanded above 0.001 frequency. The study's model predicted ophthalmopathy progression at approximately 71% sensitivity and 72% to 85% specificity.

From fresh peripheral blood, 10 ml in volume, the PBMCs were obtained. RNA served as the template for amplifying TCR beta CDR3 regions. First-round RT-PCR used HTBI primers; second-round multiplex PCR followed. A single record per CDR3 protein comes from TCRdb applying MiXCR to the multiplex PCR reads. The sample includes a few hundred thousand distinct CDR3 sequences, roughly 18% of them seen just once. This clonotype appeared many times. What it binds is unknown. The CDR3 is 18 amino acids. Trimming removed 5 bases at V and 5 bases at J, with 28 bases between. Germline CDR1 reads SGHRS; CDR2 reads YFSETQ.

Sequencing was done on a sample of peripheral blood. The chain employs TRBV5-1 and TRBJ1-1; weak D call: TRBD1 (6 bases). The source is a woman aged 18-29 years with Graves' ophthalmopathy. The chain's CDR3 is CASRGWSPTGYQGTEAFF. In DNA, the CDR3 is TGCGCCAGCAGAGGATGGAGCCCCACGGGCTACCAGGGGACTGAAGCTTTCTTT. Variable domain in full (rest from reference TRBV5-1 and TRBJ1-1): KAGVTQTPRYLIKTRGQQVTLSCSPISGHRSVSWYQQTPGQGLQFLFEYFSETQRNKGNFPGRFSGRQFSNSRSEMNVSTLELGDSALYLCASRGWSPTGYQGTEAFFGQGTRLTVV.